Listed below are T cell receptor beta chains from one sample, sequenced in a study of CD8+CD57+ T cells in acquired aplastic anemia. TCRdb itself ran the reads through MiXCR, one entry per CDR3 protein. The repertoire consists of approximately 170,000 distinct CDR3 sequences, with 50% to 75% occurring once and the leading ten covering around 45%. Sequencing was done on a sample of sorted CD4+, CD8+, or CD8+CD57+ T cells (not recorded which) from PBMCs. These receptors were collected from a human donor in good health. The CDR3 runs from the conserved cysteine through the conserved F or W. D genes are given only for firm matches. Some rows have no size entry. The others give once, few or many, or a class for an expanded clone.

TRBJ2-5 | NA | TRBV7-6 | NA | TGTGCCAGCAGCTTAGGTTCTTGGCCCATACAAGAGACCCAGTACTTC | CASSLGSWPIQETQYF
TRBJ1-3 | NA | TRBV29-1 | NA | TGCAGCGTTCTGCAGGGGCGACCAAACTCTGGAAACACCATATATTTT | CSVLQGRPNSGNTIYF
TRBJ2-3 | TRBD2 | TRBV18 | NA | TGTGCCAGCTCAGCTCTAGCGGCAGATACGCAGTATTTT | CASSALAADTQYF
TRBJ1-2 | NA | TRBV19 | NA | TGTGCCAGTAGTATGGGTGTTAACTATGGCTACACCTTC | CASSMGVNYGYTF
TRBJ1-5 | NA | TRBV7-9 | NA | TGTGCCAGCAGCGTAGGTGAAAGGCAGCCCCAGCATTTT | CASSVGERQPQHF
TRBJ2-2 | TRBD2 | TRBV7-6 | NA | TGTGCCAGCAGCTCTAATAGCGGGACAAACACCGGGGAGCTGTTTTTT | CASSSNSGTNTGELFF
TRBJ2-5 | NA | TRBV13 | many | TGTGCCAGCAGCTCCCGACGGGTCGGCGAGACCCAGTACTTC | CASSSRRVGETQYF
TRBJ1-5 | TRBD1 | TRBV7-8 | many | TGTGCCAGCAGCTTAGAGCCGACAGGGGTTAGCAATCAGCCCCAGCATTTT | CASSLEPTGVSNQPQHF
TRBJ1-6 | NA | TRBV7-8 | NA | TGTGCCAGCAGCTTTCACCAGGGACGCGGTGGATCACCCCTCCACTTT | CASSFHQGRGGSPLHF
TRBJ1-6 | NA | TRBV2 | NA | TGTGCCAGCAGTTGGGGATACTATAATTCACCCCTCCACTTT | CASSWGYYNSPLHF
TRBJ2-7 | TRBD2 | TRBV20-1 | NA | TGCAGTGCCTCAGCGGGGACTAGCGAATACGAGCAGTACTTC | CSASAGTSEYEQYF
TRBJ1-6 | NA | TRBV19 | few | TGTGCCAGTAGTATAGCAGGACTCGTACTGCCCCTCCACTTT | CASSIAGLVLPLHF
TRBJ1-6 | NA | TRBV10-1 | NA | TGCGCCACCCACTGGACTCCCTCCTGGGGTTATAATTCACCCCTCCACTTT | CATHWTPSWGYNSPLHF
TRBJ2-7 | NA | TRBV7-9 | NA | TGTGCCAGCAGCTCCGATACGGCGGCATACGAGCAGTACTTC | CASSSDTAAYEQYF
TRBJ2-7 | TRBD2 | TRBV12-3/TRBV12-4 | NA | TGTGCCAGCAGTTCCGCTAGCGGGAGCTACGAGCAGTACTTC | CASSSASGSYEQYF
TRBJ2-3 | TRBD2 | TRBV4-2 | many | TGTGCCAGCAGCCAAGAAAGAGCGGGAGAAGGGACGGGCCACACAGATACGCAGTATTTT | CASSQERAGEGTGHTDTQYF
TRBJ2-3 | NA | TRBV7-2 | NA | TGTGCCAGCCAGGGAGGGGGCGGAGATACGCAGTATTTT | CASQGGGGDTQYF
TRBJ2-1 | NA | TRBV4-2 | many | TGTGCCAGCAGCCAAGATCTCAGTTCATACAATGAGCAGTTCTTC | CASSQDLSSYNEQFF
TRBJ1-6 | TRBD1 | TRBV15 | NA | TGTGCCACCAGCAGAGGGACAGGTTTCTATAATTCACCCCTCCACTTT | CATSRGTGFYNSPLHF
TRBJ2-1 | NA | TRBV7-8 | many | TGTGCCAGCTCCGGAGTCGCGCTGAGCTCCTACAATGAGCAGTTCTTC | CASSGVALSSYNEQFF
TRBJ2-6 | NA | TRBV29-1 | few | TGCAGCGTTGCAGGGACTGGGGCCAACGTCCTGACTTTC | CSVAGTGANVLTF
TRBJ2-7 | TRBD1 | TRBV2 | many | TGTGCCATCAGTGAAGGACAGGGGGCGGGCGAGCAGTACTTC | CAISEGQGAGEQYF
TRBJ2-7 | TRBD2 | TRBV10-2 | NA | TGCGCCAGCAGCAAGAGGGCTAGCGGGGCCAATGGAGAGCAGTACTTC | CASSKRASGANGEQYF
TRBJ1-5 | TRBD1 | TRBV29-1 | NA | TGCAGCGTTGCACAGGGGTACAATCAGCCCCAGCATTTT | CSVAQGYNQPQHF
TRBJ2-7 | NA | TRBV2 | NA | TGTGCCAGCAGCGGGAACTTTTACGAGCAGTACTTC | CASSGNFYEQYF
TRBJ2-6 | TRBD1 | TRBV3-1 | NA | TGTGCCAGCAGCCAGACAGGGGGGCTCTCTGGGGCCAACGTCCTGACTTTC | CASSQTGGLSGANVLTF
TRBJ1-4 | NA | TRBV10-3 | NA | TGTGCCAGCAGTGAGTCGGGGGATGAAAAACTGTTTTTT | CASSESGDEKLFF
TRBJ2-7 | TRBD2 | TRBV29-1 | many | TGCAGCGTCAACCTCGGGACTAGCTCCTACGAGCAGTACTTC | CSVNLGTSSYEQYF
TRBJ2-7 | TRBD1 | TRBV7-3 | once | TGTGCCAGCAGCGGGGACAGGGGATACGAGCAGTACTTC | CASSGDRGYEQYF
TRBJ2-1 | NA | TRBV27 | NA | TGTGCCAGCACTCACTTGGGGCTGCTCAATGAGCAGTTCTTC | CASTHLGLLNEQFF
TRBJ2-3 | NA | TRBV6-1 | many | TGTGCCAGCAGTGTGGGCCAACCACCGCAGTATTTT | CASSVGQPPQYF
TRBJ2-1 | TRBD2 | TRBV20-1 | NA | TGCAGTGCTAGAGAGGGACTAGCTTTCTACAATGAGCAGTTCTTC | CSAREGLAFYNEQFF
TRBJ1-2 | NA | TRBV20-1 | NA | TGCAGTGCCGGAACAGGGATAGGCTATGGCTACACCTTC | CSAGTGIGYGYTF
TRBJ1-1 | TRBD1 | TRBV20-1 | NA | TGCAGTGCCTTACAGGGGGCGAACACTGAAGCTTTCTTT | CSALQGANTEAFF
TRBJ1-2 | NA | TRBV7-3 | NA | TGTGCCAGCAGTGACCCACAGGGATTCTATGGCTACACCTTC | CASSDPQGFYGYTF
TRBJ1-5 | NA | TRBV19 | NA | TGTGCCAGCAGAACGGGTTATAGCAATCAGCCCCAGCATTTT | CASRTGYSNQPQHF
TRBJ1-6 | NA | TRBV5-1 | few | TGCGCCAGCAGCTTGGTGCAGGAATCGCCCCTCCACTTT | CASSLVQESPLHF
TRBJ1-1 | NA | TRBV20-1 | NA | TGCAGTGCTATAAGGGGCTTCGCCTCGAACACTGAAGCTTTCTTT | CSAIRGFASNTEAFF
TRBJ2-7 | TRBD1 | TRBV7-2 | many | TGTGCCAGCAGCTTACCAGACAGGGAGACCTACGAGCAGTACTTC | CASSLPDRETYEQYF
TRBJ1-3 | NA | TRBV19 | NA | TGTGCCAGTAGTACAGGGAGCACCATATATTTT | CASSTGSTIYF
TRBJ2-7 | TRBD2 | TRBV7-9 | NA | TGTGCCAGCAGCGTCGCAGTAGCGGGATACGAGCAGTGCTTC | CASSVAVAGYEQCF
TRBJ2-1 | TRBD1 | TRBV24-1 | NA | TGTGCCACCAGTGATGCCTCCGTTAGGGGACAGGGTAAAGGTGAGCAGTTCTTC | CATSDASVRGQGKGEQFF
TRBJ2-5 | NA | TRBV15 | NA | TGTGCCACCAGCAGAGGTGGCAGGGGTCCGGGTGGGACCCAGTACTTC | CATSRGGRGPGGTQYF
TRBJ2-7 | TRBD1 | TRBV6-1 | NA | TGTGCCGCCGGACAGGTAACCTACGAGCAGTACTTC | CAAGQVTYEQYF
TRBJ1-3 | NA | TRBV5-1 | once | TGTGCCAGCAGCTCAGGTCGGGACACCATATATTTT | CASSSGRDTIYF
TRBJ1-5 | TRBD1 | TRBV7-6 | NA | TGTGCCAGCGCCGAGGGGGCGTGGGGCAATCAGCCCCAGCATTTT | CASAEGAWGNQPQHF
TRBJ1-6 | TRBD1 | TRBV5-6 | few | TGTGCCAGCAGCTACGGACAGGGAGGTTCACCCCTCCACTTT | CASSYGQGGSPLHF
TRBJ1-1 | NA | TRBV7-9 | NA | TGTGCCAGCAGCTTAGGATCGGGAGAAGCTTTCTTT | CASSLGSGEAFF